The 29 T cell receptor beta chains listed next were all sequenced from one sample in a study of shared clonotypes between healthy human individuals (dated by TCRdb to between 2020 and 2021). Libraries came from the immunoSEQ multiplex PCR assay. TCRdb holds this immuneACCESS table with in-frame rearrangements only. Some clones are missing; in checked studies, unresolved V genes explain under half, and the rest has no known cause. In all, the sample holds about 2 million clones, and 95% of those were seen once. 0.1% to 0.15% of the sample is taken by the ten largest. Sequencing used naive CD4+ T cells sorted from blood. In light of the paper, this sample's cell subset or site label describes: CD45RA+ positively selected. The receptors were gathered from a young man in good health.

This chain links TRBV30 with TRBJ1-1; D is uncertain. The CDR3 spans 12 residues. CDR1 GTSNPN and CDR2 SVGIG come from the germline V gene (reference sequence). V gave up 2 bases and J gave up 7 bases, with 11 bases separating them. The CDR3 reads CAWSRGGSEAFF. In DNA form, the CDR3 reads TGTGCCTGGAGTCGCGGTGGCAGTGAAGCTTTCTTT.

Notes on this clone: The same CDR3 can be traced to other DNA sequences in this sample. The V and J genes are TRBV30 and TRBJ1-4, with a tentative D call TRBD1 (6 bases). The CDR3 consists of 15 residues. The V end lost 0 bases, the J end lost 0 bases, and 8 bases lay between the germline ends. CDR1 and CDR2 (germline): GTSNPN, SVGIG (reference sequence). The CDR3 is CAWSVGGATNEKLFF. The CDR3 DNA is TGTGCCTGGAGTGTAGGGGGGGCAACTAATGAAAAACTGTTTTTT.

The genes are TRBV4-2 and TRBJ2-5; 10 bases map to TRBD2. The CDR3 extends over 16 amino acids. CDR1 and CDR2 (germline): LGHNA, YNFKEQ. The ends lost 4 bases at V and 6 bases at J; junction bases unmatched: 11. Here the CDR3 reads CASSPSGGALRKTQYF. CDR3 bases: TGTGCCAGCAGCCCGAGCGGGGGGGCGCTTAGAAAGACCCAGTACTTC.

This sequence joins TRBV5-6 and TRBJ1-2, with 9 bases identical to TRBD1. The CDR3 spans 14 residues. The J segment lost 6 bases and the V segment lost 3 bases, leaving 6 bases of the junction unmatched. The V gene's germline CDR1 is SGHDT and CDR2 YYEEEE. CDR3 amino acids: CASSYAGQGNGYTF. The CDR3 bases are TGTGCCAGCAGCTACGCGGGACAGGGAAATGGCTACACCTTC.

The DNA for the CDR3 is TGTGCCAGTAGTATCACCACAACACGCTACGAGCAGTACTTC. Its translation: CASSITTTRYEQYF. This chain uses TRBV19 with TRBJ2-7; D is unclear. The CDR3 extends over 14 amino acids. Trimming left V 3 bases short and J 3 bases short, with 12 bases between. Germline values: CDR1 LNHDA, CDR2 SQIVND (reference sequence).

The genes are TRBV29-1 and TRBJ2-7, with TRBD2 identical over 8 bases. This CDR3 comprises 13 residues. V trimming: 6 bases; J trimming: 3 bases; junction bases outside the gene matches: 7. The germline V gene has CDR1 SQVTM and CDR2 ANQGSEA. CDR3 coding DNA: TGCAGCGTCACGGGACTAGTAATCTACGAGCAGTACTTC. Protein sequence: CSVTGLVIYEQYF.

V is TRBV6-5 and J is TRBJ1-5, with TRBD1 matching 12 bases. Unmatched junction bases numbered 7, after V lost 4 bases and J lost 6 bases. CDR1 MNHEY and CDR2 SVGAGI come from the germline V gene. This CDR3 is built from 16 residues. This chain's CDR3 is CASSLFGTGGTQPQHF. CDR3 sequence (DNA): TGTGCCAGCAGTTTGTTCGGGACAGGGGGCACTCAGCCCCAGCATTTT.

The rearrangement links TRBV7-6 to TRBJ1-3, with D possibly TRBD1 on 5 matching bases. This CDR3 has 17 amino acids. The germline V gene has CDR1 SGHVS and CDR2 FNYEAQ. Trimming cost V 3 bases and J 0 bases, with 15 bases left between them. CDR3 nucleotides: TGTGCCAGCAGCTTGGGGGGGAGAATAGACTCTGGAAACACCATATATTTT. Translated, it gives CASSLGGRIDSGNTIYF.

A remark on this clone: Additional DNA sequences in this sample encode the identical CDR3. In DNA, the CDR3 is TGTGCCAGCAGCTTACAGGGGAGCGAGCAGTACTTC. Its translation is CASSLQGSEQYF. The V and J genes are TRBV11-3 and TRBJ2-7, with D perhaps TRBD1 (6 bases). The CDR3 runs 12 residues. Germline CDR1 SGHNT, CDR2 YENEEA. V lost 2 bases, J lost 6 bases, and 8 bases lay in between.

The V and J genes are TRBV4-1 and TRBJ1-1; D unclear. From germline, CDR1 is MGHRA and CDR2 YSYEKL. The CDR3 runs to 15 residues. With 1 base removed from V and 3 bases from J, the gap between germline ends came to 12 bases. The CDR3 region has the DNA TGCGCCAGCAGCCAAGGTGGGCTAGCGTACACTGAAGCTTTCTTT. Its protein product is CASSQGGLAYTEAFF.

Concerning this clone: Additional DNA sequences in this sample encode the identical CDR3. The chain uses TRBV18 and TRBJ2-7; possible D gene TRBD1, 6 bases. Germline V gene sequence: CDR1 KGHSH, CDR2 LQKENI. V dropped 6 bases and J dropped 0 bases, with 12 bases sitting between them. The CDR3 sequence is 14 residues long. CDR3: CASSPNRDSYEQYF. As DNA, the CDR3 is TGTGCCAGCTCCCCAAACAGGGACTCCTACGAGCAGTACTTC.

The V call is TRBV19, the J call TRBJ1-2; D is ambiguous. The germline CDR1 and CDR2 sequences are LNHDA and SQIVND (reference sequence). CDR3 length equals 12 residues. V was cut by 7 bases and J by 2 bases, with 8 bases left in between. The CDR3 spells CASNGRNYGYTF. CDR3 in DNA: TGTGCCAGTAATGGCCGAAACTATGGCTACACCTTC.

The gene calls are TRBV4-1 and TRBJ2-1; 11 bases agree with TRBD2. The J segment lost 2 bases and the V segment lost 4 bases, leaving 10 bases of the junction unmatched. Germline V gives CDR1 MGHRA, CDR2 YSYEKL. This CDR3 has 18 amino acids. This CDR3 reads CASSPAPTTSGAYNEQFF. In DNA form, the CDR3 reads TGCGCCAGCAGCCCCGCGCCCACGACTAGCGGGGCCTACAATGAGCAGTTCTTC.

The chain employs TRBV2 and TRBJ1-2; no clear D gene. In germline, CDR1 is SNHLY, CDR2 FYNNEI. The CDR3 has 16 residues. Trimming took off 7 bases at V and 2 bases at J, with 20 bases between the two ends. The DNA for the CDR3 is TGTGCCAGCACCAAGAATCCCACCATCGTGAACTATGGCTACACCTTC. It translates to CASTKNPTIVNYGYTF.

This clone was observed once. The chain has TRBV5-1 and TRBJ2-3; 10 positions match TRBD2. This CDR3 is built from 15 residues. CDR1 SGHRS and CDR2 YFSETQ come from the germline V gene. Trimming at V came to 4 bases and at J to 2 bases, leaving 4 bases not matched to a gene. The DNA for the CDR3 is TGCGCCAGCAGCGGCGGACTAGCGGACACAGATACGCAGTATTTT. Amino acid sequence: CASSGGLADTDTQYF.

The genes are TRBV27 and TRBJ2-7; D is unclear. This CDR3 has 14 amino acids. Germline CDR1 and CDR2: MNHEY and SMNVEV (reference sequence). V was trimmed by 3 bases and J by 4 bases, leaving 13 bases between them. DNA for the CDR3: TGTGCCAGCAGTTTCTTGGACCGACTTTACGAGCAGTACTTC. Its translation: CASSFLDRLYEQYF.

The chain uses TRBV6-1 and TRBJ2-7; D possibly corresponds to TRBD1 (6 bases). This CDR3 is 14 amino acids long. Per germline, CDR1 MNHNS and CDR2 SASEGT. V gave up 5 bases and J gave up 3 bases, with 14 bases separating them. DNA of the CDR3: TGTGCCAGCAGTCACAGGGTAATCGACTACGAGCAGTACTTC. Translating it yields CASSHRVIDYEQYF.

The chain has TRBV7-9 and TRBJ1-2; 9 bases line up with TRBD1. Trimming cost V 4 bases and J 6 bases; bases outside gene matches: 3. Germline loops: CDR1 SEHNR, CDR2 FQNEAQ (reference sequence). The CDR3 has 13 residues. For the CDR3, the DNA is TGTGCCAGCAGCTCACAGGGGGCGGATGGCTACACCTTC. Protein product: CASSSQGADGYTF.

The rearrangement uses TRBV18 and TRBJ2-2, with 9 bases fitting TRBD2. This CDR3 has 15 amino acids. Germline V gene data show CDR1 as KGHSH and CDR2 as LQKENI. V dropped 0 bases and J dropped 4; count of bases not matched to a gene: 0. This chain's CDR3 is CASSPPTSGTGELFF. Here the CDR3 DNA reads TGTGCCAGCTCACCACCGACTAGCGGCACCGGGGAGCTGTTTTTT.

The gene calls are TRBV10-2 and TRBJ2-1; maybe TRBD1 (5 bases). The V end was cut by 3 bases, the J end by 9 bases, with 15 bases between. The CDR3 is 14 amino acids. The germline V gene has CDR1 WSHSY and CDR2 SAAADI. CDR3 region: CASSDWAGSAEQFF. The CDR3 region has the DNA TGCGCCAGCAGTGATTGGGCAGGGTCGGCTGAGCAGTTCTTC.

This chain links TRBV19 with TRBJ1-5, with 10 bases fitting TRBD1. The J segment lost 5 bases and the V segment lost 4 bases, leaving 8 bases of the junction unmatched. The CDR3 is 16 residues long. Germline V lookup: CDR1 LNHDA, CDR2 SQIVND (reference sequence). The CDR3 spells CASSTERTGGDQPQHF. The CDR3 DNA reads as TGTGCCAGTAGTACGGAAAGGACAGGGGGTGATCAGCCCCAGCATTTT. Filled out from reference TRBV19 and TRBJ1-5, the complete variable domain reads DGGITQSPKYLFRKEGQNVTLSCEQNLNHDAMYWYRQDPGQGLRLIYYSQIVNDFQKGDIAEGYSVSREKKESFPLTVTSAQKNPTAFYLCASSTERTGGDQPQHFGDGTRLSIL.

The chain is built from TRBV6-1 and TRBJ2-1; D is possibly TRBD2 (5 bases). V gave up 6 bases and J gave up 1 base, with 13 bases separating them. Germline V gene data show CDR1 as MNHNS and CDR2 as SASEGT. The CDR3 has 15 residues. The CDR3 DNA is TGTGCCAGCAGCGGTACACTAGGGTCCTACAATGAGCAGTTCTTC. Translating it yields CASSGTLGSYNEQFF.

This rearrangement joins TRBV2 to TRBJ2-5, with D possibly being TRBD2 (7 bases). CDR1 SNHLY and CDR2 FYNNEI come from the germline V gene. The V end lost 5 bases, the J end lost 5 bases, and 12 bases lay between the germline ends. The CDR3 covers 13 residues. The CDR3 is CASSQGGGETQYF. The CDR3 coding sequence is TGTGCCAGCAGTCAAGGGGGGGGCGAGACCCAGTACTTC.

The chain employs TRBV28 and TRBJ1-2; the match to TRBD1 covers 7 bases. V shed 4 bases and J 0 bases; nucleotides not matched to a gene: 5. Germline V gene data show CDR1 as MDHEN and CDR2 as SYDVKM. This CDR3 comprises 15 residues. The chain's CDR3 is CASSSIDRANYGYTF. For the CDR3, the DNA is TGTGCCAGCAGTTCGATCGACAGGGCTAACTATGGCTACACCTTC.

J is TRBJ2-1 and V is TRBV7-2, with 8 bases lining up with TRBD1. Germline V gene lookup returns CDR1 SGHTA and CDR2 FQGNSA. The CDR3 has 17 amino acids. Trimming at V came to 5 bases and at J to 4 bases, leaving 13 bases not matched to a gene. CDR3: CASSVGSRTGLYNEQFF. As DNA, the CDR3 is TGTGCCAGCAGCGTAGGATCCCGGACAGGGCTGTACAATGAGCAGTTCTTC.

CDR3 sequence (DNA): TGTGCCAGCAGGCCCGGGACTAGCGGGAGTCCTTCCTACAATGAGCAGTTCTTC. Amino acids: CASRPGTSGSPSYNEQFF. The chain employs TRBV7-2 and TRBJ2-1; 14 nucleotides match TRBD2. The germline gives CDR1 SGHTA, CDR2 FQGNSA. V shed 6 bases and J 1 base; nucleotides not matched to a gene: 8. The CDR3 consists of 18 residues.

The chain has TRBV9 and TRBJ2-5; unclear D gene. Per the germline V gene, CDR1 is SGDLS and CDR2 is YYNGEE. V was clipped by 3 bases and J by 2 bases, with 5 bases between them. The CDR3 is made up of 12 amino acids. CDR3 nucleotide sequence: TGTGCCAGCAGCGCCCCTCAAGAGACCCAGTACTTC. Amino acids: CASSAPQETQYF.

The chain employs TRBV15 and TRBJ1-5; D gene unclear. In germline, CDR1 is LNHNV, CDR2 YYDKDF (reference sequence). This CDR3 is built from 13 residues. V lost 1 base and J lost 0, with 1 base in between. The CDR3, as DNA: TGTGCCACCAGCAGAGGTAGCAATCAGCCCCAGCATTTT. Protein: CATSRGSNQPQHF.

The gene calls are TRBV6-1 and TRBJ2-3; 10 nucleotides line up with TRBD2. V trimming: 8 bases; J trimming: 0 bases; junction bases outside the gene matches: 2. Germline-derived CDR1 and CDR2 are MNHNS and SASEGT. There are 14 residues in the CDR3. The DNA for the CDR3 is TGTGCCAGCCCGACTAGCGGGAGCACAGATACGCAGTATTTT. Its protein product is CASPTSGSTDTQYF.